This entry is about one T cell receptor (beta chain). Its antigen is unidentified. With V trimmed by 7 bases and J by 1 base, 6 bases remained unmatched. Per germline, CDR1 SQVTM and CDR2 ANQGSEA. The CDR3 length is 13 residues. The entry originates in a study of T cell repertoires in ileal Crohn's disease. Profiled with immunoSEQ multiplex PCR; TCRdb holds only in-frame clones, not every one. The data show roughly 14,000 clones, roughly 80% seen once. General study results and limits: Mucosal expansions were suggested to be mainly CD8 T cells.

Sequences were obtained from ileal tissue. The clonotype comes from an adult with Crohn's disease. This chain connects TRBV29-1 to TRBJ1-1; 7 positions agree with TRBD1. The CDR3 protein is CSATTGPNTEAFF. CDR3 bases: TGCAGCGCTACGACAGGGCCGAACACTGAAGCTTTCTTT.